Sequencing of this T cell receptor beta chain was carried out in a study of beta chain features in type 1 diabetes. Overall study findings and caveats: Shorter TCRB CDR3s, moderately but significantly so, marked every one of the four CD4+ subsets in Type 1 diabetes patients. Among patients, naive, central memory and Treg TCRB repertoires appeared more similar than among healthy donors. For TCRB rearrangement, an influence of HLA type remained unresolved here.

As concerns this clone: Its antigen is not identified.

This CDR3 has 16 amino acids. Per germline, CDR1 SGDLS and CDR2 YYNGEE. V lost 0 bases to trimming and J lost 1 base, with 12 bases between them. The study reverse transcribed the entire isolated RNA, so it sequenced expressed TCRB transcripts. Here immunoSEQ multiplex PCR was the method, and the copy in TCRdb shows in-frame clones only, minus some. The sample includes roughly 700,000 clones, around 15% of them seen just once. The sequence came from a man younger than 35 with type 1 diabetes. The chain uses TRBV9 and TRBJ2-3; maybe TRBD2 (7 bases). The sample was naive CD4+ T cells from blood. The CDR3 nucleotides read TGTGCCAGCAGCGTAGCTGGGGGGGGCGGCACAGATACGCAGTATTTT. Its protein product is CASSVAGGGGTDTQYF.